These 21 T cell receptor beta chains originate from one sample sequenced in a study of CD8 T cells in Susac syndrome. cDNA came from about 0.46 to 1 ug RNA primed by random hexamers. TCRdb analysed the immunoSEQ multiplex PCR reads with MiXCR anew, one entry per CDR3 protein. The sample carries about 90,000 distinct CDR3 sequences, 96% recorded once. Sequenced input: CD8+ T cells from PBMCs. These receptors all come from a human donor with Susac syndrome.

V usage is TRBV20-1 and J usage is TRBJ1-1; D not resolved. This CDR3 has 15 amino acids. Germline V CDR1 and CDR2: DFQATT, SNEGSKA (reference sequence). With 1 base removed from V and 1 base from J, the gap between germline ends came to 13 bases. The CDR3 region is CSARVLGQENTEAFF. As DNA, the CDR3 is TGCAGTGCTAGAGTATTAGGGCAGGAGAACACTGAAGCTTTCTTT.

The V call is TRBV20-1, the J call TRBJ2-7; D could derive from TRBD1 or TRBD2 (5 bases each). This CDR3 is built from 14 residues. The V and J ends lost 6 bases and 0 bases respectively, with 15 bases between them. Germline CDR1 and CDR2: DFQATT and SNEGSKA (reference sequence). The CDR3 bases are TGCAGTGCGGGGACGTTGTTACCCTCCTACGAGCAGTACTTC. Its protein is CSAGTLLPSYEQYF.

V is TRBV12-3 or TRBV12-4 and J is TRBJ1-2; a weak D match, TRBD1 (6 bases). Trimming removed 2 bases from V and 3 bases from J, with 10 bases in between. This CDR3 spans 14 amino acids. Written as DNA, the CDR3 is TGTGCCAGCAGTTTAACAGGGAGGGACTATGGCTACACCTTC. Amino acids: CASSLTGRDYGYTF.

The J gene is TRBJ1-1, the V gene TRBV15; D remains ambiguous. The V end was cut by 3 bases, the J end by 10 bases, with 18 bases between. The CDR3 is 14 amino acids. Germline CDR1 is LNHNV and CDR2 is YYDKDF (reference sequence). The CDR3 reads CATSSFPSPKAAFF. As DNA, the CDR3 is TGTGCCACCAGCAGTTTTCCCTCTCCAAAGGCAGCTTTCTTT.

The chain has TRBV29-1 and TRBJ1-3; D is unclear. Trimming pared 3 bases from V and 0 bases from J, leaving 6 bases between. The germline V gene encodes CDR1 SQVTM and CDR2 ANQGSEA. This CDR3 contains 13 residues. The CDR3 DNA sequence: TGCAGCGTTGAGACTCGCTCTGGAAACACCATATATTTT. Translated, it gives CSVETRSGNTIYF.

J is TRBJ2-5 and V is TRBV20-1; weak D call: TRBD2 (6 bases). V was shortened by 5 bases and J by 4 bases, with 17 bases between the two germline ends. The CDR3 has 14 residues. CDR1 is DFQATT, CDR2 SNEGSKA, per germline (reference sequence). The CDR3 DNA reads TGCAGTGCTGATGGGCGGCGGGGTGTAGAGACCCAGTACTTC. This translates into CSADGRRGVETQYF.

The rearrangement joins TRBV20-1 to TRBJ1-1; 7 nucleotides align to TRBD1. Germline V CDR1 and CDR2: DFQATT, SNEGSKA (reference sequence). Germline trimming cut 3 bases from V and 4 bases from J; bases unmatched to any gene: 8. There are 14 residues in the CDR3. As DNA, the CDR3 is TGCAGTGCTAGTGAGGCAGGGGGAGGCACTGAAGCTTTCTTT. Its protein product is CSASEAGGGTEAFF.

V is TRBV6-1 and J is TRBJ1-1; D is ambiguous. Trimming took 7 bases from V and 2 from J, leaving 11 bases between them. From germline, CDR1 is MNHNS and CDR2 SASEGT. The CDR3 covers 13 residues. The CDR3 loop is CASIVNYNTEAFF. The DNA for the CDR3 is TGTGCCAGCATTGTCAACTACAACACTGAAGCTTTCTTT.

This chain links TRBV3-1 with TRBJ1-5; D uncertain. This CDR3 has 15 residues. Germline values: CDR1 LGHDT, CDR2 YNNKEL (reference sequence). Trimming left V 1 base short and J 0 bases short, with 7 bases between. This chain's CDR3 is CASSQGPNSNQPQHF. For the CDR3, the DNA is TGTGCCAGCAGCCAAGGGCCGAATAGCAATCAGCCCCAGCATTTT.

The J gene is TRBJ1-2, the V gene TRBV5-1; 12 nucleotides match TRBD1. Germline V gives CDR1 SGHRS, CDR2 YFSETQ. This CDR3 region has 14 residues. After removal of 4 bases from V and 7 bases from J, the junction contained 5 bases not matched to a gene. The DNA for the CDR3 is TGCGCCAGCAGCATGGGACAGGGGGCTGGTGGCTACACCTTC. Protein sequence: CASSMGQGAGGYTF.

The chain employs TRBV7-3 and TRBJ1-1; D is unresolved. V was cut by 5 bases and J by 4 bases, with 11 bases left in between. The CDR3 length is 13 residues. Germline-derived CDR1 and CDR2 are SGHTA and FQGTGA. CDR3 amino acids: CASSTRMGTEAFF. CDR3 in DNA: TGTGCCAGCAGCACGCGGATGGGCACTGAAGCTTTCTTT.

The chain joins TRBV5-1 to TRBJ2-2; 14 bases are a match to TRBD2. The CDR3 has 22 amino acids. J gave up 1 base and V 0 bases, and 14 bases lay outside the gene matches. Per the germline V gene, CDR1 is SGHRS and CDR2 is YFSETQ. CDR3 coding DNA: TGCGCCAGCAGCTTGGGGCCGGGACTAGCGGGGGTAGGACCTCGGAACACCGGGGAGCTGTTTTTT. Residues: CASSLGPGLAGVGPRNTGELFF.

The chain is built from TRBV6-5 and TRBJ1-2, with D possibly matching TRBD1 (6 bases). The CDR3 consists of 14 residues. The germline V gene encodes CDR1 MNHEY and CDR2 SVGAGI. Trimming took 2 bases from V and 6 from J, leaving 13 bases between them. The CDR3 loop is CASSYDRLRDGYTF. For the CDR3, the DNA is TGTGCCAGCAGTTACGACAGGCTCAGGGATGGCTACACCTTC.

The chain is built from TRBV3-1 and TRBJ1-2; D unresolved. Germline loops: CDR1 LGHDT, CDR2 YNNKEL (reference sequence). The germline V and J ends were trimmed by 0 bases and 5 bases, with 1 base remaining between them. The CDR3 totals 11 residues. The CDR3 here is CASSQDYGYTF. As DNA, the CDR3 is TGTGCCAGCAGCCAAGATTATGGCTACACCTTC.

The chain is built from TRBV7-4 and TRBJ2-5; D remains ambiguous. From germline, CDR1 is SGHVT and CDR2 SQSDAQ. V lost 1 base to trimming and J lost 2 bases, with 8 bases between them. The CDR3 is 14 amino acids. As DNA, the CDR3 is TGTGCCAGCAGCTTAGAAGGCAGACAAGAGACCCAGTACTTC. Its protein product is CASSLEGRQETQYF.

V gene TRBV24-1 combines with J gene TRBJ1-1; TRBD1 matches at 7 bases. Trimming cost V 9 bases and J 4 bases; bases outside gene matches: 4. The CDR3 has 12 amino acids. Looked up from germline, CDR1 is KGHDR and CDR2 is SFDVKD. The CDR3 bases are TGTGCCACCGGACAGGCGGGCACTGAAGCTTTCTTT. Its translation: CATGQAGTEAFF.

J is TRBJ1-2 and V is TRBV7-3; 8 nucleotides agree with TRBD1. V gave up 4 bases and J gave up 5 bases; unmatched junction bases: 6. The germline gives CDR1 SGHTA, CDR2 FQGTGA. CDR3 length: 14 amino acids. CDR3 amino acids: CASSSQGALYGYTF. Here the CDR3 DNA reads TGTGCCAGCAGCTCCCAGGGGGCACTGTATGGCTACACCTTC.

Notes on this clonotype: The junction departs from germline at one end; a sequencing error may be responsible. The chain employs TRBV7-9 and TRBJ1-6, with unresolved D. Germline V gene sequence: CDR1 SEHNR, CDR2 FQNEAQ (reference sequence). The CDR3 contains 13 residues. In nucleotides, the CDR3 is TGTGCCAGCACCTTAGATTGGAATTCACCCCTCCACTTT. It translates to CASTLDWNSPLHF.

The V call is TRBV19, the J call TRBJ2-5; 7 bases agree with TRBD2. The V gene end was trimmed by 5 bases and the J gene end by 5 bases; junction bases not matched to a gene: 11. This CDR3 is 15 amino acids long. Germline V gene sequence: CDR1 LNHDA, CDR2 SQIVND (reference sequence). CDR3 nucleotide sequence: TGTGCCAGTAGTCACCGCGGCGGGGGAGCGGAGACCCAGTACTTC. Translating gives CASSHRGGGAETQYF.

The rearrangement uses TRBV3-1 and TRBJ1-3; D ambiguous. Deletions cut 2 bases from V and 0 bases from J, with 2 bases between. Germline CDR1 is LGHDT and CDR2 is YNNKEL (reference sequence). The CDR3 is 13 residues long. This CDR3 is CASSQTSGNTIYF. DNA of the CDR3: TGTGCCAGCAGCCAAACCTCTGGAAACACCATATATTTT.

The DNA for the CDR3 is TGTGCCAGCACCTTAACAGGGGATGGCTACACCTTC. Translated: CASTLTGDGYTF. This chain connects TRBV12-3 or TRBV12-4 to TRBJ1-2; 7 nucleotides agree with TRBD1. The CDR3 is made up of 12 amino acids. V lost 7 bases and J lost 6; bases outside the gene matches: 5.